This TCR beta chain was found in a study of T cell repertoires in cytomegalovirus infection. Background on the study: CMV infection together with matching HLA type was indicated by public TCR beta signatures.

The CDR3 has 16 residues. The V gene's germline CDR1 is KGHSH and CDR2 LQKENI. V shed 0 bases and J shed 1 base, with 9 bases lying between them. TCRdb recomputed calls from the reads with MiXCR, one row per CDR3 protein. The sample holds approximately 770,000 distinct CDR3 sequences, roughly 28% seen once. As regards this clonotype: What it recognizes is unknown.

This chain connects TRBV18 to TRBJ2-2, with D perhaps matching TRBD1 (5 bases). The TCR originated in a human donor in good health (CMV status not recorded). Some clones in this sample may be carry-over from other donors' samples. Material: cultured CD8+ T cells from PBMCs, obtained from culture after CMV antigen stimulation. The CDR3 DNA sequence: TGTGCCAGCTCACCACCGAACGGACAGAACACCGGGGAGCTGTTTTTT. Amino acid sequence: CASSPPNGQNTGELFF.